This TCR beta chain was recorded in a study of blood T cells in healthy people across ages. The wider study: T cells yielded about one barcoded beta molecule per two cells through template switching.

Using a J-beta primer mix together with a sample-barcoded 5' primer, a second PCR was run for about 6 to 11 cycles. Through a template-switch adaptor with 12 random nucleotides, each cDNA molecule received a tag. One entry per CDR3 protein results from TCRdb running MiXCR on the 5' RACE reads. Of about 1.6 million distinct CDR3 sequences listed, roughly 32% are singletons. Germline V gene data show CDR1 as SEHNR and CDR2 as FQNEAQ (reference sequence). V gave up 4 bases and J gave up 3 bases; unmatched junction bases: 8. The CDR3 is 17 amino acids. Individuals who donated were healthy Caucasians from Russia aged roughly 6 to 95. Total RNA extracted from each sample amounted to at least 5 micrograms.

The sequencing input was blood. This chain joins TRBV7-9 and TRBJ2-3; 12 nucleotides agree with TRBD1. The TCR originated in a woman between 25 and 40 years old in good health. The CDR3 here is CASSWDRGLRGTDTQYF. For the CDR3, the DNA is TGTGCCAGCAGCTGGGACAGGGGGCTACGAGGGACAGATACGCAGTATTTT.